The 26 T cell receptor beta chains presented below share a single source sample, sequenced in a study of cytotoxic CD8 clonotypes in ibrutinib-treated CLL. Repertoires were generated with immunoSEQ multiplex PCR, while TCRdb's copy carries only in-frame clones and drops some. The table records fewer than 200,000 clones, more than 80% of them present only once. Sample: PBMCs, taken after 24 months of ibrutinib treatment. All receptors come from a human donor with chronic lymphocytic leukemia.

This clone appeared once. The chain links TRBV7-2 to TRBJ2-5; weak D call: TRBD2 (6 bases). Trimming removed 2 bases at V and 1 base at J, with 11 bases between. This CDR3 is 15 amino acids long. Germline V gene data show CDR1 as SGHTA and CDR2 as FQGNSA. CDR3 coding DNA: TGTGCCAGCAGCTTACTAGCGCAAACCCAAGAGACCCAGTACTTC. Translated, it gives CASSLLAQTQETQYF.

This clone was detected a few times. V usage is TRBV18 and J usage is TRBJ1-1; D is possibly TRBD1 (5 bases). CDR1 and CDR2 from the germline V gene are KGHSH and LQKENI. The CDR3 length is 15 residues. Trimming removed 8 bases from V and 3 bases from J, with 19 bases in between. The CDR3 is CASRERGFSDTEAFF. In nucleotides, the CDR3 is TGTGCCAGCAGGGAAAGGGGTTTCTCGGACACTGAAGCTTTCTTT.

The chain links TRBV2 to TRBJ1-4; D call uncertain. Germline values: CDR1 SNHLY, CDR2 FYNNEI. The CDR3 length is 12 residues. The V end was cut by 4 bases, the J end by 7 bases, with 7 bases between. The CDR3 loop reads CASSVRGEKLFF. CDR3 DNA sequence: TGTGCCAGCAGTGTAAGAGGTGAAAAACTGTTTTTT. The full variable domain, with the rest looked up from reference TRBV2 and TRBJ1-4, is EPEVTQTPSHQVTQMGQEVILRCVPISNHLYFYWYRQILGQKVEFLVSFYNNEISEKSEIFDDQFSVERPDGSNFTLKIRSTKLEDSAMYFCASSVRGEKLFFGSGTQLSVL.

V usage is TRBV2 and J usage is TRBJ2-7; 12 bases fit TRBD2. Germline V gene sequence: CDR1 SNHLY, CDR2 FYNNEI. This CDR3 comprises 16 residues. The trim removed 0 bases at V and 6 bases at J, leaving 6 bases unmatched. The CDR3 is CASSEAQGLAGGEQYF. The CDR3 coding sequence is TGTGCCAGCAGTGAAGCGCAGGGACTAGCGGGCGGCGAGCAGTACTTC.

The chain couples TRBV9 to TRBJ2-7; 12 bases line up with TRBD2. V lost 0 bases, J lost 6 bases, and 4 bases stayed unmatched. The CDR3 is made up of 15 amino acids. CDR1 and CDR2 from the germline V gene are SGDLS and YYNGEE. The chain's CDR3 is CASSVDGTSGFEQYF. As DNA, the CDR3 is TGTGCCAGCAGCGTAGACGGGACTAGCGGGTTCGAGCAGTACTTC.

This clone has only a few counts. The rearrangement uses TRBV7-6 and TRBJ1-1; a weak D match, TRBD1 (6 bases). The V and J ends lost 3 bases and 3 bases respectively, with 11 bases between them. From germline, CDR1 is SGHVS and CDR2 FNYEAQ. This CDR3 is 14 amino acids long. The CDR3 protein is CASSLNREDTEAFF. DNA of the CDR3: TGTGCCAGCAGCTTGAACAGGGAGGACACTGAAGCTTTCTTT.

This clone was seen only a few times. V gene TRBV6-5 combines with J gene TRBJ1-2, with 7 bases fitting TRBD1. The V gene end was trimmed by 6 bases and the J gene end by 3 bases; junction bases not matched to a gene: 4. The germline CDR1 and CDR2 sequences are MNHEY and SVGAGI. The CDR3 loop spans 13 amino acids. The CDR3 region is CASSRQGDYGYTF. The CDR3, as DNA: TGTGCCAGCAGCCGACAGGGTGACTATGGCTACACCTTC.

This clone was observed many times. The chain combines TRBV5-1 with TRBJ1-3, with D possibly TRBD1 on 6 matching bases. V lost 4 bases and J 0 bases, leaving 17 bases between the germline ends. Germline-derived CDR1 and CDR2 are SGHRS and YFSETQ. This CDR3 is 17 amino acids long. The CDR3 DNA sequence: TGCGCCAGCAGCCCTGGGACACCAATCCTCTCTGGAAACACCATATATTTT. Translated, it gives CASSPGTPILSGNTIYF.

This clone turned up a few times. V usage is TRBV19 and J usage is TRBJ2-1; 7 nucleotides match TRBD1. Germline assignment: CDR1 LNHDA and CDR2 SQIVND (reference sequence). V shed 9 bases and J 7 bases; nucleotides not matched to a gene: 9. The CDR3 contains 13 residues. CDR3: CASRGGGRNEQFF. CDR3 DNA sequence: TGTGCCAGCCGAGGGGGCGGGCGGAATGAGCAGTTCTTC.

V usage is TRBV2 and J usage is TRBJ2-4, with a possible D match to TRBD2 (6 bases). CDR1 and CDR2 from the germline V gene are SNHLY and FYNNEI. The CDR3 length is 16 residues. Trimming removed 3 bases from V and 6 bases from J, with 18 bases in between. The CDR3 DNA follows: TGTGCCAGCAGTGAGCTCGACAGAGGGCGGGGAAACATTCAGTACTTC. This encodes CASSELDRGRGNIQYF.

This clone was recorded once. The genes are TRBV18 and TRBJ2-7; 10 nucleotides agree with TRBD2. Germline CDR1 reads KGHSH; CDR2 reads LQKENI. This CDR3 region has 14 residues. Germline trimming cut 3 bases from V and 4 bases from J; bases unmatched to any gene: 3. DNA of the CDR3: TGTGCCAGCTCACCCGCTAGCGGGGGTTACGAGCAGTACTTC. Translation gives CASSPASGGYEQYF.

This rearrangement joins TRBV6-5 to TRBJ1-6; 8 nucleotides match TRBD1. Germline-derived CDR1 and CDR2 are MNHEY and SVGAGI. CDR3 length equals 13 residues. V trimming: 6 bases; J trimming: 8 bases; junction bases outside the gene matches: 3. The CDR3 DNA follows: TGTGCCAGCAGAACAGGGGGTTATTCACCCCTCCACTTT. Translation gives CASRTGGYSPLHF.

CDR3 DNA: TGCGCCAGCAGCCGGGAAACGGTGGGGACTGAAGCTTTCTTT. Protein sequence: CASSRETVGTEAFF. This sequence joins TRBV5-1 and TRBJ1-1; D not certain. Between the trimmed V and J ends, which lost 4 bases and 5 bases, there was a span of 15 bases. Germline V lookup: CDR1 SGHRS, CDR2 YFSETQ. The CDR3 spans 14 residues.

The chain carries TRBV7-2 and TRBJ1-5, with D perhaps TRBD1 (5 bases). Per the germline V gene, CDR1 is SGHTA and CDR2 is FQGNSA. The CDR3 contains 15 residues. V was clipped by 4 bases and J by 3 bases, with 13 bases between them. For the CDR3, the DNA is TGTGCCAGCAGCTCTACAGGAACCTTCAATCAGCCCCAGCATTTT. Its translation is CASSSTGTFNQPQHF. The variable domain in full, completed from reference TRBV7-2 and TRBJ1-5, reads GAGVSQSPSNKVTEKGKDVELRCDPISGHTALYWYRQSLGQGLEFLIYFQGNSAPDKSGLPSDRFSAERTGGSVSTLTIQRTQQEDSAVYLCASSSTGTFNQPQHFGDGTRLSIL.

The rearrangement links TRBV25-1 to TRBJ1-3; unclear D gene. From germline, CDR1 is MGHDK and CDR2 SYGVNS. V was pared by 6 bases and J by 0 bases, with 12 bases between. This CDR3 comprises 15 residues. This CDR3 reads CASSRGRASGNTIYF. CDR3 bases: TGTGCCAGCAGCCGGGGTCGGGCCTCTGGAAACACCATATATTTT.

This chain links TRBV11-2 with TRBJ2-1; a possible D gene is TRBD1 (6 bases). Trimming left V 0 bases short and J 4 bases short, with 22 bases between. The germline CDR1 and CDR2 sequences are SGHAT and FQNNGV. The CDR3 is made up of 19 amino acids. This CDR3 reads CASSLEGWAGVGEYNEQFF. In nucleotides, the CDR3 is TGTGCCAGCAGCTTAGAGGGCTGGGCAGGGGTAGGGGAATACAATGAGCAGTTCTTC.

This chain uses TRBV29-1 with TRBJ2-5, with 9 bases fitting TRBD2. The CDR3 contains 15 residues. Germline trimming cut 4 bases from V and 9 bases from J; bases unmatched to any gene: 15. The germline V gene has CDR1 SQVTM and CDR2 ANQGSEA. Here the CDR3 reads CSVVLAGDLRGAQYF. DNA for the CDR3: TGCAGCGTTGTGTTAGCGGGAGACCTACGGGGGGCCCAGTACTTC.

The J gene is TRBJ2-7, the V gene TRBV27; 14 bases agree with TRBD2. Germline V gene sequence: CDR1 MNHEY, CDR2 SMNVEV (reference sequence). CDR3 length: 16 amino acids. Trimming at V came to 4 bases and at J to 5 bases, leaving 7 bases not matched to a gene. The CDR3 loop reads CASSSGTSGSNNEQYF. Written as DNA, the CDR3 is TGTGCCAGCAGTTCCGGGACTAGCGGGAGTAACAACGAGCAGTACTTC.

The genes are TRBV9 and TRBJ2-1, with D perhaps TRBD2 (6 bases). There are 13 residues in the CDR3. The germline gives CDR1 SGDLS, CDR2 YYNGEE. V lost 3 bases, J lost 2 bases, and 6 bases lay in between. The CDR3 DNA reads as TGTGCCAGCAGCGGGGAGGCCTACAATGAGCAGTTCTTC. It specifies CASSGEAYNEQFF.

This rearrangement joins TRBV29-1 to TRBJ2-7; unclear D gene. The V gene lost 8 bases and the J gene lost 3 bases, with 17 bases spanning the gap. This CDR3 spans 13 amino acids. Per the germline V gene, CDR1 is SQVTM and CDR2 is ANQGSEA. The CDR3 DNA sequence: TGCAGCCCCCTGGGTTCCTCGGGCTACGAGCAGTACTTC. Protein product: CSPLGSSGYEQYF.

J is TRBJ2-5 and V is TRBV7-2, with 10 positions matching TRBD2. CDR1 is SGHTA, CDR2 FQGNSA, per germline. The CDR3 has 16 residues. V shed 5 bases, J shed 4 bases, and the junction held 10 bases outside the gene matches. CDR3 protein: CASSKASGRETETQYF. CDR3 DNA: TGTGCCAGCAGCAAGGCAAGCGGGAGGGAAACAGAGACCCAGTACTTC.

The chain's CDR3 is CASSSGQDGYTF. DNA for the CDR3: TGCGCCAGCAGCTCTGGACAGGATGGCTACACCTTC. This chain joins TRBV5-1 and TRBJ1-2, with 7 bases identical to TRBD1. This CDR3 is built from 12 residues. Trimming took 3 bases from V and 6 from J; bases not matched to a gene: 2. CDR1 is SGHRS, CDR2 YFSETQ, per germline.

The rearrangement links TRBV29-1 to TRBJ1-1, with 7 bases lining up with TRBD1. In germline, CDR1 is SQVTM, CDR2 ANQGSEA. The CDR3 is made up of 13 amino acids. With V trimmed by 5 bases and J by 1 base, 4 bases remained unmatched. This CDR3 is CSVWYRGNTEAFF. The CDR3 nucleotides are TGCAGCGTTTGGTACAGGGGGAACACTGAAGCTTTCTTT.

The rearrangement uses TRBV5-1 and TRBJ1-2; D uncertain. The CDR3 has 14 residues. Germline V CDR1 and CDR2: SGHRS, YFSETQ. The ends were cut back, 1 base at V and 5 bases at J, with 12 bases in the middle. CDR3 DNA: TGCGCCAGCAGCTTGAATACCGATGCGTATGGCTACACCTTC. This encodes CASSLNTDAYGYTF.

The rearrangement uses TRBV6-1 and TRBJ2-6, with TRBD1 matching over 7 bases. Trimming cost V 3 bases and J 0 bases; bases outside gene matches: 8. Germline values: CDR1 MNHNS, CDR2 SASEGT. The CDR3 covers 18 residues. This chain's CDR3 is CASSERRTGGSGANVLTF. Written as DNA, the CDR3 is TGTGCCAGCAGTGAGCGGAGGACAGGCGGCTCTGGGGCCAACGTCCTGACTTTC.

The V and J genes are TRBV27 and TRBJ2-7; 13 nucleotides align to TRBD2. The CDR3 runs to 15 residues. The germline V gene encodes CDR1 MNHEY and CDR2 SMNVEV (reference sequence). The V gene end was trimmed by 6 bases and the J gene end by 3 bases; junction bases not matched to a gene: 5. As DNA, the CDR3 is TGTGCCAGCAGGCGCGGACTAGCGGGAGTCTACGAGCAGTACTTC. Amino acids: CASRRGLAGVYEQYF.